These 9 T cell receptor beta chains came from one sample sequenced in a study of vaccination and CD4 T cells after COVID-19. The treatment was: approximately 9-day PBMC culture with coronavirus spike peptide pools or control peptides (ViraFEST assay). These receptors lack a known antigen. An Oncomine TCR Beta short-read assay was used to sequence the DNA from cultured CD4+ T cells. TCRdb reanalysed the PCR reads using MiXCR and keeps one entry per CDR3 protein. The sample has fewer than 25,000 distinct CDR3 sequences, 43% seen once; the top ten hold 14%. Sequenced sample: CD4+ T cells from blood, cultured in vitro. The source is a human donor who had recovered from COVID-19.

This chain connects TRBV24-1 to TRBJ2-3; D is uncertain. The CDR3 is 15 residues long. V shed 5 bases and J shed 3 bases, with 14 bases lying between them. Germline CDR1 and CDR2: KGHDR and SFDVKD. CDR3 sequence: CATSVGSPQTDTQYF. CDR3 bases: TGTGCCACCAGTGTCGGGTCCCCTCAAACAGATACGCAGTATTTT.

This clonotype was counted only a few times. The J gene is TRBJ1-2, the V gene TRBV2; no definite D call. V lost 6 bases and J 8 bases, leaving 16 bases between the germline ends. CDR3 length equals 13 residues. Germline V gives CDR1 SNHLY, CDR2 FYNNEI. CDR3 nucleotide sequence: TGTGCCAGCAGAAACTTTAGTCAGTTGGGCTACACCTTC. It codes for CASRNFSQLGYTF.

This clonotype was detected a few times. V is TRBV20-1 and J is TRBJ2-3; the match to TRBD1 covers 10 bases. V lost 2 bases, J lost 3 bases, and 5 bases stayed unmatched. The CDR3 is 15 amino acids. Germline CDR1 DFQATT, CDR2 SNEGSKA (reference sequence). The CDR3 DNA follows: TGCAGTGCTAGAACTATGGGACAGGGGACAGATACGCAGTATTTT. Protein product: CSARTMGQGTDTQYF.

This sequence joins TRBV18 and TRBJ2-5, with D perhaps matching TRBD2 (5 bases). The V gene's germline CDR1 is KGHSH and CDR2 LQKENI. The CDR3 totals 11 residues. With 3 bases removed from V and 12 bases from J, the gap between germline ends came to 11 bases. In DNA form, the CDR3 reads TGTGCCAGCTCACCGGACTTAACCAAGTACTTC. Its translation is CASSPDLTKYF.

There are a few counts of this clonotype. The CDR3 loop reads CASSEPNSPLHF. The DNA of the CDR3 is TGTGCCAGCAGTGAACCTAATTCACCCCTCCACTTT. This rearrangement joins TRBV6-1 to TRBJ1-6; the D is unclear. V gave up 2 bases and J gave up 6 bases, with 2 bases separating them. Germline CDR1 and CDR2: MNHNS and SASEGT. The CDR3 has 12 amino acids.

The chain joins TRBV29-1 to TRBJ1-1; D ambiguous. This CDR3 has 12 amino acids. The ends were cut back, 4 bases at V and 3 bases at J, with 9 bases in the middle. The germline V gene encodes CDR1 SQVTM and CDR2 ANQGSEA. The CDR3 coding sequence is TGCAGCGTTGGCGGGCGAGACACTGAAGCTTTCTTT. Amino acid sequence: CSVGGRDTEAFF.

The CDR3 here is CASSVGQITNEQYF. The CDR3 coding sequence is TGTGCCAGCAGCGTAGGACAGATCACCAACGAGCAGTACTTC. The rearrangement joins TRBV9 to TRBJ2-7; TRBD1 might be the D (5 bases). The CDR3 contains 14 residues. Per germline, CDR1 SGDLS and CDR2 YYNGEE. Trimming removed 0 bases from V and 5 bases from J, with 12 bases in between.

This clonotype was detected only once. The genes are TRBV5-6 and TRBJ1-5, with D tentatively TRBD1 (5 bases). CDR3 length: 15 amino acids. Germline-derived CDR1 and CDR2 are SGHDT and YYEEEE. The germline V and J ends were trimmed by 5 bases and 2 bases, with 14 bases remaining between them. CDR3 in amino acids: CASSTGLGRNQPQHF. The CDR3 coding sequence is TGTGCCAGCAGTACTGGGTTGGGACGCAATCAGCCCCAGCATTTT. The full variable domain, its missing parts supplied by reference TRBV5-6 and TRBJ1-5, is DAGVTQSPTHLIKTRGQQVTLRCSPKSGHDTVSWYQQALGQGPQFIFQYYEEEERQRGNFPDRFSGHQFPNYSSELNVNALLLGDSALYLCASSTGLGRNQPQHFGDGTRLSIL.

The CDR3 nucleotides are TGTGCCAGCAGGGAACAGGGTAGCTCCTACGAGCAGTACTTC. Protein sequence: CASREQGSSYEQYF. V and J are TRBV6-1 and TRBJ2-7, with D possibly TRBD1 on 6 matching bases. CDR1 is MNHNS and CDR2 is SASEGT in the germline V gene. Trimming took 6 bases from V and 0 from J, leaving 12 bases between them. There are 14 residues in the CDR3.